The rows below give T cell receptor beta chains drawn from one sample of a study of T cells in Graves' hyperthyroidism and ophthalmopathy. TCRdb independently ran MiXCR on the multiplex PCR reads; one entry per CDR3 protein. This table holds about 350,000 distinct CDR3 sequences, about 18% found once. The sequencing sample was made of blood. Receptors were obtained from a woman aged 25 to 39 with Graves' hyperthyroidism that later progressed to Graves' ophthalmopathy. Each CDR3 is given with its conserved first and last residue. A D gene is named only where the DNA matches it firmly. Size is omitted from some rows. Given values are once, few, many or a class for expanded clones.

TRBV9	NA	NA	TRBJ2-1	CASSPTPANEQLF	TGTGCCAGCAGCCCCACGCCAGCCAATGAGCAGCTCTTC
TRBV24-1	NA	NA	TRBJ2-1	CATTTWSSYNEQFF	TGTGCCACCACTACGTGGAGCTCCTACAATGAGCAGTTCTTC
TRBV20-1	TRBD2	NA	TRBJ2-2	CSARFPSGGTGELFF	TGCAGTGCTAGATTCCCTAGCGGGGGGACCGGGGAGCTGTTTTTT
TRBV7-9	NA	many	TRBJ2-7	CASSSFYSYEQYF	TGTGCCAGCAGCTCCTTCTACTCCTACGAGCAGTACTTC
TRBV2	NA	many	TRBJ1-6	CASQANINSPLHF	TGTGCCAGTCAGGCCAACATCAATTCACCCCTCCACTTT
TRBV6-1	TRBD1	few	TRBJ1-4	CASSGTRGEKLFF	TGTGCCAGCAGTGGAACCAGGGGGGAAAAACTGTTTTTT
TRBV27	NA	many	TRBJ2-5	CASSLVPGVQETQYF	TGTGCCAGCAGTTTAGTCCCCGGCGTCCAAGAGACCCAGTACTTC
TRBV15	TRBD1	NA	TRBJ1-1	CATSSSNRGLFTEAFF	TGTGCCACCAGCAGTTCGAACAGGGGGCTTTTCACTGAAGCTTTCTTT
TRBV27	NA	few	TRBJ1-2	CASSSRGRTDGYTF	TGTGCCAGCAGTTCCCGGGGGCGTACGGATGGCTACACCTTC
TRBV28	TRBD1	few	TRBJ1-2	CAVHRDRNYGYTF	TGTGCCGTACACCGGGACAGGAACTATGGCTACACCTTC
TRBV28	NA	many	TRBJ1-5	CASSPGMVTGQPQHF	TGTGCCAGCAGTCCTGGTATGGTCACCGGACAGCCCCAGCATTTT
TRBV10-3	TRBD1	many	TRBJ2-1	CAISESWLSGQGERASKDEQFF	TGTGCCATCAGTGAGTCTTGGTTATCGGGACAGGGTGAGCGGGCCTCGAAGGATGAGCAGTTCTTC
TRBV7-9	NA	NA	TRBJ2-7	CASSSLESYEQYF	TGTGCCAGCAGCTCCCTGGAATCCTACGAGCAGTACTTC
TRBV20-1	NA	few	TRBJ2-7	CSARDLGAGVIYEQYF	TGCAGTGCTAGAGATCTCGGGGCAGGGGTTATCTACGAGCAGTACTTC
TRBV7-9	TRBD2	few	TRBJ2-1	CASSLAWIVGSSGGDNEQFF	TGTGCCAGCAGCTTAGCTTGGATTGTGGGCTCTAGCGGAGGAGACAATGAGCAGTTCTTC
TRBV28	NA	few	TRBJ2-7	CASSLLTGSFYEQYF	TGTGCCAGCAGTTTGTTAACAGGGTCCTTCTACGAGCAGTACTTC
TRBV30	NA	many	TRBJ1-4	CAWSSSGNEKLFF	TGTGCCTGGAGTTCATCAGGAAATGAAAAACTGTTTTTT
TRBV6-2/TRBV6-3	NA	few	TRBJ1-2	CASSYWGGDYGYTF	TGTGCCAGCAGTTACTGGGGCGGCGACTATGGCTACACCTTC
TRBV29-1	NA	many	TRBJ1-2	CSADRGALAYGYTF	TGCAGCGCCGACCGAGGCGCCTTGGCATATGGCTACACCTTC
TRBV18	NA	NA	TRBJ2-3	CASPGDSDTQYF	TGTGCCAGCCCAGGAGATTCAGATACGCAGTATTTT
TRBV5-1	NA	many	TRBJ2-7	CASSPRLTDEQYF	TGCGCCAGCAGCCCCCGCTTGACGGACGAGCAGTACTTC
TRBV18	NA	few	TRBJ1-1	CASSQDRNTEAFF	TGTGCCAGCTCACAGGACAGGAACACTGAAGCTTTCTTT
TRBV10-3	NA	few	TRBJ2-3	CAISESKTGNTQYF	TGTGCCATCAGTGAGTCGAAGACAGGAAATACGCAGTATTTT
TRBV30	NA	many	TRBJ2-3	CAWSVGATSTDTQYF	TGTGCCTGGAGTGTAGGGGCGACAAGCACAGATACGCAGTATTTT
TRBV15	NA	many	TRBJ1-6	CATSRSASPLHF	TGTGCCACCAGCAGAAGCGCTTCACCCCTCCACTTT
TRBV2	TRBD1	many	TRBJ2-5	CAGYRGQETQYF	TGTGCCGGGTACAGGGGGCAAGAGACCCAGTACTTC
TRBV5-1	TRBD1	many	TRBJ2-2	CASRGGRQGLTGELFF	TGCGCCAGCCGGGGCGGACGACAGGGGCTTACCGGGGAGCTGTTTTTT